Each of the 5 T cell receptor beta chains below was sequenced from the same sample in a study. Via MiXCR, TCRdb re-called the 5' RACE reads, giving one row per CDR3 protein. The sample has some 7,900 distinct CDR3 sequences; roughly 50% are singletons. The sequencing input was memory CD4+ T cells sorted from a lymph node. Subset indicated: memory CD4+ T cells, CD4+CD45RO+CD25-. Receptors were obtained from a female donor with breast cancer.

The chain uses TRBV6-5 and TRBJ1-4, with D hard to call. The V and J ends lost 0 bases and 8 bases respectively, with 16 bases between them. The CDR3 has 16 residues. In germline, CDR1 is MNHEY, CDR2 SVGAGI. The CDR3 is CASSYSIEASREKLFF. DNA of the CDR3: TGTGCCAGCAGTTACTCGATAGAGGCCTCCCGAGAAAAACTGTTTTTT.

This clonotype was counted between two and nine times. J is TRBJ1-1 and V is TRBV20-1; D gene unclear. Germline CDR1 is DFQATT and CDR2 is SNEGSKA (reference sequence). This CDR3 is 15 amino acids long. V lost 1 base to trimming and J lost 2 bases, with 14 bases between them. The CDR3: CSARGAEESNTEAFF. The DNA of the CDR3 is TGCAGTGCTAGAGGGGCAGAGGAATCAAACACTGAAGCTTTCTTT.

This chain connects TRBV10-3 to TRBJ2-1; tentatively, D is TRBD2 (5 bases). CDR1 and CDR2 from the germline V gene are ENHRY and SYGVKD. Between the trimmed V and J ends, which lost 0 bases and 0 bases, there was a span of 12 bases. The CDR3 runs to 17 residues. CDR3 residues: CAISESSGRSSYNEQFF. The CDR3 DNA sequence: TGTGCCATCAGTGAGTCGAGCGGACGGAGCTCCTACAATGAGCAGTTCTTC.

For the CDR3, the DNA is TGTGCCAGCAGTCTGAGTCGCGATACGCAGTATTTT. Translation gives CASSLSRDTQYF. The gene calls are TRBV9 and TRBJ2-3, with no clear D. Germline CDR1 reads SGDLS; CDR2 reads YYNGEE. This CDR3 spans 12 amino acids. V shed 5 bases and J shed 6 bases, with 10 bases lying between them.

J is TRBJ2-7 and V is TRBV12-3 or TRBV12-4; 11 nucleotides line up with TRBD1. V shed 6 bases and J 4 bases; nucleotides not matched to a gene: 5. The CDR3 is 14 amino acids. Written as DNA, the CDR3 is TGTGCCAGCAGACGGACAGGGGGCGATTACGAGCAGTACTTC. This sequence encodes CASRRTGGDYEQYF.